The source of this TCR beta chain is a study of beta chain features in type 1 diabetes. Study observations and caveats: For TCRB rearrangement, an influence of HLA type remained unresolved here. The naive, central memory and Treg TCRB repertoires of patients appeared to be more similar to one another than those of healthy donors. Moderate yet significant TCRB CDR3 shortening was seen in Type 1 diabetes patients in all four CD4+ subsets.

Sequencing targeted expressed TCRB transcripts, as all isolated RNA had been reverse transcribed. Sequencing used immunoSEQ multiplex PCR; TCRdb keeps in-frame clones, though not all of them. The repertoire has under 250,000 clones, about 26% of them found once; the top ten carry 4%. Per donor, one heparinised blood draw averaged around 0.12 L. With respect to this clone: Its antigen is currently unknown.

Trimming removed 3 bases at V and 5 bases at J, with 12 bases between. The germline V gene encodes CDR1 SGHNT and CDR2 YYREEE (reference sequence). The CDR3 is 15 amino acids. V is TRBV5-4 and J is TRBJ1-6; D uncertain. The sequenced sample consisted of central memory CD4+ T cells from blood. The TCR was taken from a man aged 25-45 years in good health. CDR3 sequence: CASSSQDGHNSPLHF. CDR3 nucleotides: TGTGCCAGCAGCTCCCAGGACGGTCATAATTCACCCCTCCACTTT.